This T cell receptor beta chain appears in the sequencing data of a study of T cell responses to AZD1222 COVID-19 vaccine. Whole-study results and caveats: Only a handful of AZD1222 recipients were seropositive at baseline. Samples come after the peak T cell response, not at day 14.

Measured with immunoSEQ multiplex PCR; TCRdb has only the in-frame clones, and not every one. Counted here are 170,000 or so clones, around 88% occurring once; the ten biggest clones make up around 10%. The V gene lost 9 bases and the J gene lost 0 bases, with 14 bases spanning the gap. Germline V gene data show CDR1 as MNHEY and CDR2 as SVGAGI. The CDR3 totals 14 residues. Note on this clone: No antigen is known for it.

The receptor's source is an adult who received the AZD1222 COVID-19 vaccine. The sample consisted of peripheral blood, taken 28 days after the second AZD1222 dose. The rearrangement uses TRBV6-5 and TRBJ1-1; D call uncertain. The CDR3 is CASGTAGMNTEAFF. The CDR3 DNA reads as TGTGCCAGTGGAACCGCAGGTATGAACACTGAAGCTTTCTTT.